These T cell receptor beta chains were read from a single sample in a study of T cell responses to AZD1222 COVID-19 vaccine. Here immunoSEQ multiplex PCR was the method, and the copy in TCRdb shows in-frame clones only, minus some. Of under 95,000 clones listed, 90% are singletons. The material was peripheral blood, obtained on day 0 of AZD1222 vaccination. The receptors here all came from an adult in good health. CDR3s include the opening cysteine and the closing phenylalanine or tryptophan. The D gene is left open where the match is weak. A row's size may be missing; if present it is once, few, many or a size class.

V: TRBV6-6; J: TRBJ2-3; size: once; D: TRBD2; DNA: TGTGCCAGCAGTCGAACAACTAGCGGGGTGGCAGATACGCAGTATTTT; CDR3: CASSRTTSGVADTQYF
V: TRBV4-3; J: TRBJ2-3; size: -; D: TRBD2; DNA: TGCGCCAGCAGCCAGTCTCGCGGGGGGGCAACAGATACGCAGTATTTT; CDR3: CASSQSRGGATDTQYF
V: TRBV9; J: TRBJ2-5; size: -; D: TRBD2; DNA: TGTGCCAGCAGCGCGGGGACTAGCGGGGGCGGGGAGACCCAGTACTTC; CDR3: CASSAGTSGGGETQYF
V: TRBV6-5; J: TRBJ1-2; size: -; D: TRBD1; DNA: TGTGCCAGCACCACGACAGGGGTGGCTGGCTACACCTTC; CDR3: CASTTTGVAGYTF
V: TRBV7-2; J: TRBJ1-4; size: -; D: TRBD1; DNA: TGTGCCAGCAGCCCGGACAGGGGAAACGAAAAACTGTTTTTT; CDR3: CASSPDRGNEKLFF
V: TRBV6-5; J: TRBJ1-4; size: -; D: -; DNA: TGTGCCAGCAGTTACGCCAATGAAAAACTGTTTTTT; CDR3: CASSYANEKLFF
V: TRBV9; J: TRBJ2-7; size: -; D: -; DNA: TGTGCCAGCAGCCCACTAGCTAGCTCCGGTCACTACGAGCAGTACTTC; CDR3: CASSPLASSGHYEQYF
V: TRBV5-1; J: TRBJ1-5; size: -; D: -; DNA: TGCGCCAGCAGCCCGGAGGGGGGGGCGAGGCCCCAGCATTTT; CDR3: CASSPEGGARPQHF
V: TRBV5-6; J: TRBJ1-2; size: -; D: -; DNA: TGTGCCAGCAGCTTTTTGGACAGTACTAACTATGGCTACACCTTC; CDR3: CASSFLDSTNYGYTF
V: TRBV19; J: TRBJ2-4; size: -; D: -; DNA: TGTGCCAGTAGTACCATCGTTGGTGGAGAAAACATTCAGTACTTC; CDR3: CASSTIVGGENIQYF
V: TRBV7-9; J: TRBJ1-2; size: -; D: TRBD1; DNA: TGTGCCAGCCACACGTCCGGGACAGGACCTCTTAACTATGGCTACACCTTC; CDR3: CASHTSGTGPLNYGYTF
V: TRBV30; J: TRBJ1-6; size: -; D: -; DNA: TGTGCCTGGGAACCGGGACCGAGGGGTTCACCCCTCCACTTT; CDR3: CAWEPGPRGSPLHF
V: TRBV10-2; J: TRBJ1-1; size: once; D: -; DNA: TGCGCCAGCACCGACCCACCATTGGTTGAAGCTTTCTTT; CDR3: CASTDPPLVEAFF
V: TRBV7-9; J: TRBJ1-2; size: -; D: -; DNA: TGTGCCAGCAGCTTAGGTAGCGTGGGAGGCTACACCTTC; CDR3: CASSLGSVGGYTF
V: TRBV5-4; J: TRBJ1-2; size: -; D: -; DNA: TGTGCCAGCAGCTTATCACTGGGCTATGGCTACACCTTC; CDR3: CASSLSLGYGYTF
V: TRBV14; J: TRBJ2-3; size: -; D: -; DNA: TGTGCCAGCAGCCAACTCGGACTTGATAATACGCAGTATTTT; CDR3: CASSQLGLDNTQYF
V: TRBV5-1; J: TRBJ1-1; size: -; D: -; DNA: TGCGCCAGCAGCTTGGGTCAAGAAGCTTTCTTT; CDR3: CASSLGQEAFF
V: TRBV5-5; J: TRBJ2-3; size: -; D: -; DNA: TGTGCCAGCAGCTCCCTGATTGGAAGCAGCGCCGCAGATACGCAGTATTTT; CDR3: CASSSLIGSSAADTQYF
V: TRBV6-5; J: TRBJ1-5; size: once; D: -; DNA: TGTGCCAGCAGTCGACTGTATAGCAATCAGCCCCAGCATTTT; CDR3: CASSRLYSNQPQHF
V: TRBV18; J: TRBJ1-5; size: -; D: TRBD1; DNA: TGTGCCAGCTCAGCCCCGGGACAGCAAAGCAATCAGCCCCAGCATTTT; CDR3: CASSAPGQQSNQPQHF
V: TRBV6-1; J: TRBJ2-7; size: medium-sized; D: -; DNA: TGTGCCAGCAGTGAAGAGGTCGGGGCCTCCTACGAGCAGTACTTC; CDR3: CASSEEVGASYEQYF
V: TRBV10-3; J: TRBJ2-1; size: -; D: TRBD1; DNA: TGTGCCATCAGCTGGACAGGGGGCGATGAGCAGTTCTTC; CDR3: CAISWTGGDEQFF
V: TRBV6-2/TRBV6-3; J: TRBJ1-5; size: few; D: TRBD1; DNA: TGTGCCAGCAGTTACTCGAGGGACAGGGATTTTCAGCCCCAGCATTTT; CDR3: CASSYSRDRDFQPQHF